This passage covers 23 T cell receptor beta chains from one sample sequenced in a study of shared clonotypes between healthy human individuals. The assay was immunoSEQ multiplex PCR, and TCRdb's table has in-frame clones only and misses some. The repertoire holds more than 1,200,000 clones, with around 98.5% as singletons. The sample taken for sequencing was naive CD4+ T cells sorted from blood. As to subset: CD45RA+ positively selected. The receptors derive from a man aged 25 to 45 in good health.

The V and J genes are TRBV9 and TRBJ1-5; D is uncertain. The CDR3 covers 13 residues. Germline loops: CDR1 SGDLS, CDR2 YYNGEE. V lost 0 bases and J 9 bases, leaving 10 bases between the germline ends. The CDR3 sequence is CASSVAEFRPQHF. CDR3 coding DNA: TGTGCCAGCAGCGTAGCTGAGTTTCGGCCCCAGCATTTT. Together with reference TRBV9 and TRBJ1-5, the CDR3 gives the full variable domain: DSGVTQTPKHLITATGQRVTLRCSPRSGDLSVYWYQQSLDQGLQFLIQYYNGEERAKGNILERFSAQQFPDLHSELNLSSLELGDSALYFCASSVAEFRPQHFGDGTRLSIL.

This chain joins TRBV11-2 and TRBJ2-7; D gene unclear. This CDR3 is built from 12 residues. Germline lookup yields CDR1 SGHAT and CDR2 FQNNGV. Trimming stripped 2 bases from V and 6 bases from J, with 8 bases between. CDR3 bases: TGTGCCAGCAGCTTAAGTGCGCTCGAGCAGTACTTC. Encoded protein: CASSLSALEQYF.

The chain employs TRBV15 and TRBJ2-7; D unresolved. Germline CDR1 and CDR2: LNHNV and YYDKDF (reference sequence). The CDR3 extends over 14 amino acids. V was clipped by 1 base and J by 8 bases, with 15 bases between them. In nucleotides, the CDR3 is TGTGCCACCAGCAGAGTGCTTGAGGAGAACAAGCAGTACTTC. The encoded protein is CATSRVLEENKQYF.

The chain is built from TRBV6-1 and TRBJ1-4, with D maybe TRBD1 (5 bases). V gave up 1 base and J gave up 14 bases, with 17 bases separating them. The CDR3 has 14 residues. Germline V CDR1 and CDR2: MNHNS, SASEGT. The CDR3 region is CASSEGVGQGGLFF. The CDR3 coding sequence is TGTGCCAGCAGTGAAGGAGTGGGGCAGGGTGGTCTGTTTTTT.

CDR3 bases: TGTGCCAGCAGTGCAACGAAGGGTACGAAGACCCAGTACTTC. Its translation: CASSATKGTKTQYF. The chain joins TRBV2 to TRBJ2-5; D is undetermined. Germline loops: CDR1 SNHLY, CDR2 FYNNEI. This CDR3 spans 14 amino acids. V gave up 4 bases and J gave up 6 bases, with 15 bases separating them.

This chain connects TRBV12-5 to TRBJ1-2; D may be TRBD1 (5 bases). The CDR3 is 16 residues long. Germline V gives CDR1 LGHNT, CDR2 FRNRAP. V was pared by 0 bases and J by 7 bases, with 18 bases between. CDR3 sequence (DNA): TGTGCTAGTGGTTTGGTATTGCAGGGCCCTTTGCGTGGCTACACCTTC. Its translation: CASGLVLQGPLRGYTF. Based on the CDR3 plus reference TRBV12-5 and TRBJ1-2, the full variable domain is DARVTQTPRHKVTEMGQEVTMRCQPILGHNTVFWYRQTMMQGLELLAYFRNRAPLDDSGMPKDRFSAEMPDATLATLKIQPSEPRDSAVYFCASGLVLQGPLRGYTFGSGTRLTVV.

V is TRBV6-5 and J is TRBJ1-2, with D possibly TRBD1 on 6 matching bases. The V and J ends lost 5 bases and 6 bases respectively, with 19 bases between them. The CDR3 has 15 residues. The germline gives CDR1 MNHEY, CDR2 SVGAGI. This chain's CDR3 is CASSNTGSLGDGYTF. The CDR3 DNA reads as TGTGCCAGCAGTAATACAGGGAGTCTCGGGGATGGCTACACCTTC.

The chain is built from TRBV11-2 and TRBJ2-2; D is undetermined. The CDR3 loop spans 14 amino acids. Germline lookup yields CDR1 SGHAT and CDR2 FQNNGV. V lost 1 base, J lost 0 bases, and 3 bases lay in between. For the CDR3, the DNA is TGTGCCAGCAGCTTAGCCACGAACACCGGGGAGCTGTTTTTT. This gives the protein CASSLATNTGELFF.

J is TRBJ1-2 and V is TRBV5-1; 8 bases align to TRBD1. The germline gives CDR1 SGHRS, CDR2 YFSETQ. V dropped 0 bases and J dropped 11; count of bases not matched to a gene: 6. The CDR3 extends over 13 amino acids. The CDR3 region is CASSLGQGAAYTF. CDR3 sequence (DNA): TGCGCCAGCAGCTTGGGCCAGGGGGCGGCGTACACCTTC.

This chain joins TRBV6-6 and TRBJ2-1; maybe TRBD2 (6 bases). V was shortened by 5 bases and J by 6 bases, with 11 bases between the two germline ends. This CDR3 contains 13 residues. Per the germline V gene, CDR1 is MNHNY and CDR2 is SVGAGI (reference sequence). CDR3 nucleotides: TGTGCCAGCAGTACGTCTAGCGTCAATGAGCAGTTCTTC. Translated: CASSTSSVNEQFF.

V is TRBV18 and J is TRBJ2-1, with a weak D call TRBD1 (5 bases). V was trimmed by 3 bases and J by 8 bases, leaving 14 bases between them. Germline assignment: CDR1 KGHSH and CDR2 LQKENI. The CDR3 spans 14 residues. The CDR3 region is CASSPGQGFDEQFF. CDR3 bases: TGTGCCAGCTCACCTGGCCAGGGTTTTGATGAGCAGTTCTTC. The complete variable domain, with remaining parts taken from reference TRBV18 and TRBJ2-1, reads NAGVMQNPRHLVRRRGQEARLRCSPMKGHSHVYWYRQLPEEGLKFMVYLQKENIIDESGMPKERFSAEFPKEGPSILRIQQVVRGDSAAYFCASSPGQGFDEQFFGPGTRLTVL.

The J gene is TRBJ2-2, the V gene TRBV2; D gene uncertain. V gave up 1 base and J gave up 6 bases, with 6 bases separating them. The length of the CDR3 is 13 residues. Germline V gene data show CDR1 as SNHLY and CDR2 as FYNNEI. The CDR3 here is CASSEVRSGELFF. DNA of the CDR3: TGTGCCAGCAGTGAAGTTCGGTCCGGGGAGCTGTTTTTT.

This clone was counted a single time. The chain links TRBV6-5 to TRBJ2-2, with no clear D. With 4 bases removed from V and 8 bases from J, the gap between germline ends came to 11 bases. The CDR3 is 13 residues long. Per the germline V gene, CDR1 is MNHEY and CDR2 is SVGAGI. This chain's CDR3 is CASSFGIQGELFF. The CDR3, as DNA: TGTGCCAGCAGTTTTGGAATTCAGGGGGAGCTGTTTTTT.

This clone occurred once. The CDR3 DNA sequence: TGTGCCAGCTCACGACTGACAGGGGGCTCTCACGAGCAGTACTTC. As protein: CASSRLTGGSHEQYF. V is TRBV18 and J is TRBJ2-7, with TRBD1 matching 10 bases. CDR3 length: 15 amino acids. CDR1 is KGHSH, CDR2 LQKENI, per germline. Trimming at V came to 4 bases and at J to 5 bases, leaving 8 bases not matched to a gene.

This rearrangement joins TRBV28 to TRBJ2-5; D possibly corresponds to TRBD2 (5 bases). Trimming cost V 3 bases and J 7 bases, with 12 bases left between them. This CDR3 spans 13 amino acids. The germline V gene encodes CDR1 MDHEN and CDR2 SYDVKM. CDR3 coding DNA: TGTGCCAGCAGTTTCTCTCTCCGGGGGACCCAGTACTTC. Its translation is CASSFSLRGTQYF.

The chain couples TRBV4-2 to TRBJ2-1; TRBD2 matches at 14 bases. Germline CDR1 LGHNA, CDR2 YNFKEQ. The CDR3 is 15 residues long. V trimming: 3 bases; J trimming: 9 bases; junction bases outside the gene matches: 4. As DNA, the CDR3 is TGTGCCAGCAGCCAGGGGGGACTAGCGGGAGTTGAGCAGTTCTTC. Translated, it gives CASSQGGLAGVEQFF.

This sequence joins TRBV6-5 and TRBJ2-3; a possible D gene is TRBD2 (6 bases). CDR3 length equals 14 residues. CDR1 and CDR2 from the germline V gene are MNHEY and SVGAGI. Here the CDR3 reads CAAVIPGLRPTQYF. For the CDR3, the DNA is TGTGCAGCAGTTATCCCGGGACTTAGGCCTACGCAGTATTTT.

The chain employs TRBV5-1 and TRBJ2-6, with 8 bases matching TRBD2. This CDR3 is built from 21 residues. Per germline, CDR1 SGHRS and CDR2 YFSETQ. Trimming at V came to 0 bases and at J to 0 bases, leaving 14 bases not matched to a gene. CDR3 coding DNA: TGCGCCAGCAGCTTGGCCCGCGGACGGGGGGGCGAAGCCTCTGGGGCCAACGTCCTGACTTTC. Protein product: CASSLARGRGGEASGANVLTF. Combining the CDR3 with reference TRBV5-1 and TRBJ2-6 gives the whole variable domain KAGVTQTPRYLIKTRGQQVTLSCSPISGHRSVSWYQQTPGQGLQFLFEYFSETQRNKGNFPGRFSGRQFSNSRSEMNVSTLELGDSALYLCASSLARGRGGEASGANVLTFGAGSRLTVL.

The V gene is TRBV19, the J gene TRBJ2-1; 13 bases match TRBD2. CDR1 is LNHDA and CDR2 is SQIVND in the germline V gene (reference sequence). V lost 9 bases, J lost 9 bases, and 5 bases stayed unmatched. The CDR3 runs 13 residues. The CDR3 DNA reads as TGTGCCAGCCAGACTAGCGGGGGGCGTGAGCAGTTCTTC. It is translated as CASQTSGGREQFF. Combining the CDR3 with reference TRBV19 and TRBJ2-1 gives the whole variable domain DGGITQSPKYLFRKEGQNVTLSCEQNLNHDAMYWYRQDPGQGLRLIYYSQIVNDFQKGDIAEGYSVSREKKESFPLTVTSAQKNPTAFYLCASQTSGGREQFFGPGTRLTVL.

The V call is TRBV28, the J call TRBJ2-7; a weak D match, TRBD1 (5 bases). Germline V lookup: CDR1 MDHEN, CDR2 SYDVKM. This CDR3 comprises 16 residues. V lost 3 bases and J 1 base, leaving 16 bases between the germline ends. The CDR3 loop is CASSFPLRGRSYEQYF. The DNA for the CDR3 is TGTGCCAGCAGTTTTCCGTTAAGGGGCAGATCCTACGAGCAGTACTTC.

This chain joins TRBV19 and TRBJ1-5; D is ambiguous. This CDR3 is built from 11 residues. Germline loops: CDR1 LNHDA, CDR2 SQIVND (reference sequence). V lost 11 bases and J 4 bases, leaving 9 bases between the germline ends. This chain's CDR3 is CAGGRNQPQHF. DNA of the CDR3: TGTGCCGGAGGAAGGAATCAGCCCCAGCATTTT.

The V gene is TRBV5-6, the J gene TRBJ1-1; no firm D call. The CDR3 length is 13 residues. Germline V CDR1 and CDR2: SGHDT, YYEEEE. The ends were cut back, 2 bases at V and 1 base at J, with 6 bases in the middle. The CDR3 sequence: CASSFIPNTEAFF. In nucleotides, the CDR3 is TGTGCCAGCAGCTTCATCCCGAACACTGAAGCTTTCTTT.

V is TRBV19 and J is TRBJ2-6, with a possible D match to TRBD1 (5 bases). Per the germline V gene, CDR1 is LNHDA and CDR2 is SQIVND (reference sequence). Trimming removed 3 bases at V and 0 bases at J, with 15 bases between. The CDR3 has 18 amino acids. CDR3 region: CASSIYWGLNSGANVLTF. CDR3 coding DNA: TGTGCCAGTAGTATTTATTGGGGCCTAAACTCTGGGGCCAACGTCCTGACTTTC.